The 22 T cell receptor beta chains given below trace back to one sample, sequenced in a study of CXCR3-negative and CXCR3-positive naive CD8 T cells. Study-wide results and caveats: Hydrophobicity of TRB CDR3s was greater in CXCR3-positive naive cells than in CXCR3-negative naive cells.

Via 5' RACE with UMI labels, TRB cDNA libraries were prepared. TCRdb processed the 5' RACE reads again and assigns one entry to each CDR3 protein, with no DNA. Here the sample table reports tens of thousands of distinct CDR3 sequences. Their cognate antigens are unknown. The sample was naive CXCR3+ CD8+ T cells from blood. As for subset: CD45RO-CCR7+CD27+CD95- naive CD8+ T cells expressing CXCR3 (TNR3+). These receptors came from a human donor in good health. Some clones in this sample may be carry-over from other donors' samples.

V gene TRBV25-1 combines with J gene TRBJ2-7; TCRdb names TRBD1, which stays unverified in the absence of DNA. The CDR3 spans 13 residues. The germline V gene has CDR1 MGHDK and CDR2 SYGVNS. The CDR3 loop reads CARWTRKPYEQYF.

V and J are TRBV7-6 and TRBJ1-5; TCRdb returns TRBD1, unconfirmable since there is no DNA. Germline CDR1 and CDR2: SGHVS and FNYEAQ. This CDR3 contains 15 residues. The CDR3 sequence: CASSLYRESNQPQHF. The variable domain in full, with the rest retrieved from reference TRBV7-6 and TRBJ1-5, is GAGVSQSPRYKVTKRGQDVALRCDPISGHVSLYWYRQALGQGPEFLTYFNYEAQQDKSGLPNDRFSAERPEGSISTLTIQRTEQRDSAMYRCASSLYRESNQPQHFGDGTRLSIL.

The chain couples TRBV9 to TRBJ2-1. Germline CDR1 is SGDLS and CDR2 is YYNGEE. The CDR3 is made up of 15 amino acids. CDR3 loop: CASSVAGGFYNEQFF.

The chain carries TRBV6-6 and TRBJ1-1; the D call from TCRdb, TRBD1, cannot be confirmed without DNA. This CDR3 comprises 14 residues. The V gene's germline CDR1 is MNHNY and CDR2 SVGAGI (reference sequence). The CDR3 reads CASSPQGSGSEAFF.

The chain has TRBV6-5 and TRBJ2-1; TCRdb's D call of TRBD1 is untestable without DNA. Germline loops: CDR1 MNHEY, CDR2 SVGAGI. The CDR3 is 13 residues long. The CDR3 loop reads CASSTTGGNEQFF.

The rearrangement links TRBV12-3 or TRBV12-4 to TRBJ2-7; the TRBD2 assignment by TCRdb is unverifiable without DNA. The CDR3 length is 14 residues. CDR3 in amino acids: CASSFSAVAGEQYF.

The gene calls are TRBV5-1 and TRBJ2-2; TCRdb calls TRBD1, which cannot be checked without DNA. This CDR3 comprises 13 residues. CDR1 SGHRS and CDR2 YFSETQ come from the germline V gene. CDR3 protein: CASSLDAGLELFF.

This sequence joins TRBV5-1 and TRBJ1-1; the TCRdb call, TRBD1, lacks DNA for checking. This CDR3 is built from 13 residues. The germline gives CDR1 SGHRS, CDR2 YFSETQ. CDR3 sequence: CASSLTGVTEAFF.

The CDR3 protein is CSARDWLAGGETQYF. The V call is TRBV20-1, the J call TRBJ2-5; TCRdb returns TRBD2, unconfirmable since there is no DNA. The CDR3 runs 15 residues. In germline, CDR1 is DFQATT, CDR2 SNEGSKA (reference sequence).

The rearrangement links TRBV20-1 to TRBJ1-1. The CDR3 length is 13 residues. Per the germline V gene, CDR1 is DFQATT and CDR2 is SNEGSKA (reference sequence). The CDR3 sequence is CSARAGGDTEAFF.

V is TRBV28 and J is TRBJ2-1; there is no DNA to check the TCRdb D call of TRBD2. Germline values: CDR1 MDHEN, CDR2 SYDVKM. The CDR3 loop spans 13 amino acids. Here the CDR3 reads CASSSTSRNEQFF.

The chain employs TRBV27 and TRBJ2-7; TCRdb picks TRBD1, but there is no DNA to check that call. This CDR3 spans 13 amino acids. CDR1 is MNHEY and CDR2 is SMNVEV in the germline V gene (reference sequence). The CDR3 region is CASSSGDNDEQYF.

The chain's CDR3 is CASSPAEVGVKQPQHF. The chain combines TRBV18 with TRBJ1-5; TCRdb calls TRBD1, which cannot be checked without DNA. Germline V gives CDR1 KGHSH, CDR2 LQKENI. This CDR3 has 16 residues.

The chain couples TRBV7-2 to TRBJ2-5; with no DNA, the TCRdb D assignment of TRBD1 cannot be verified. CDR1 and CDR2 from the germline V gene are SGHTA and FQGNSA. The CDR3 covers 13 residues. The CDR3 loop is CASSSPLGETQYF.

The chain carries TRBV5-1 and TRBJ1-1. The germline V gene encodes CDR1 SGHRS and CDR2 YFSETQ. The CDR3 has 13 amino acids. The CDR3 protein is CASTLGAGTEAFF.

The genes are TRBV4-1 and TRBJ2-1; TCRdb selects TRBD2, and the lack of DNA leaves this call unchecked. CDR3 size: 15 residues. Germline V CDR1 and CDR2: MGHRA, YSYEKL. This CDR3 reads CASSPRLVSYNEQFF.

The chain recombines TRBV2 with TRBJ2-7; without DNA, the TCRdb call of TRBD2 cannot be checked. Germline CDR1 SNHLY, CDR2 FYNNEI. This CDR3 comprises 14 residues. This CDR3 reads CASVSGPDYYEQYF.

This rearrangement joins TRBV20-1 to TRBJ1-1. The CDR3 is 13 amino acids. Per the germline V gene, CDR1 is DFQATT and CDR2 is SNEGSKA (reference sequence). CDR3 amino acids: CSARDVLNTEAFF.

The genes are TRBV3-1 and TRBJ2-1; the TRBD2 assignment by TCRdb is unverifiable without DNA. CDR1 and CDR2 (germline): LGHDT, YNNKEL (reference sequence). The CDR3 contains 18 residues. The CDR3 loop reads CASSQEDFSASGYNEQFF.

The chain uses TRBV29-1 and TRBJ1-2; without DNA, the TCRdb call of TRBD1 cannot be checked. This CDR3 is built from 12 residues. Germline V CDR1 and CDR2: SQVTM, ANQGSEA. CDR3 sequence: CSVLGQDYGYTF.

This chain connects TRBV7-9 to TRBJ2-7; TCRdb reports TRBD2, a call that lacks DNA to check it against. The CDR3 is 15 residues long. The V gene's germline CDR1 is SEHNR and CDR2 FQNEAQ (reference sequence). The CDR3 loop is CASSHLAGNGYEQYF.

This chain uses TRBV2 with TRBJ1-2; the TCRdb D gene call, TRBD1, has no DNA to confirm it. Germline lookup yields CDR1 SNHLY and CDR2 FYNNEI. This CDR3 is built from 12 residues. The CDR3 loop reads CVREDSHYGYTF.